The 27 T cell receptor beta chains below were found in one sample sequenced in a study of blood T cells in healthy people across ages. Sample-barcoded 5' priming and a J-beta primer mix drove a second PCR of about 6 to 11 cycles. In TCRdb, the 5' RACE reads were re-called with MiXCR into one record per CDR3 protein. Of about 650,000 distinct CDR3 sequences detected, 32% appear once; the ten largest clones hold approximately 15%. Sequenced: blood. These receptors all stem from an elderly woman in good health.

This clonotype was seen more than once but under ten times. This chain links TRBV19 with TRBJ2-5; D uncertain. Germline loops: CDR1 LNHDA, CDR2 SQIVND (reference sequence). V shed 3 bases and J shed 5 bases, with 10 bases lying between them. This CDR3 contains 13 residues. The CDR3 DNA is TGTGCCAGTAGTATGGCCCAAGGGGAGACCCAGTACTTC. This encodes CASSMAQGETQYF. The variable domain in full, completed from reference TRBV19 and TRBJ2-5, reads DGGITQSPKYLFRKEGQNVTLSCEQNLNHDAMYWYRQDPGQGLRLIYYSQIVNDFQKGDIAEGYSVSREKKESFPLTVTSAQKNPTAFYLCASSMAQGETQYFGPGTRLLVL.

The V call is TRBV12-3 or TRBV12-4, the J call TRBJ2-1; 9 bases agree with TRBD2. The V segment lost 5 bases and the J segment 8 bases; nucleotides outside the gene matches: 10. This CDR3 has 15 amino acids. In nucleotides, the CDR3 is TGTGCCAGCAGTACCCCTAGCGGGATGAGGGATGAGCAGTTCTTC. Its protein is CASSTPSGMRDEQFF.

The sample holds many counts of this clonotype. The chain combines TRBV11-3 with TRBJ2-1; 8 nucleotides agree with TRBD1. CDR1 and CDR2 from the germline V gene are SGHNT and YENEEA. V lost 6 bases and J lost 8; bases outside the gene matches: 9. CDR3 length equals 14 residues. The CDR3 loop reads CASRGDRSGDEQFF. The CDR3 DNA sequence: TGTGCCAGCAGAGGGGACAGGTCAGGGGATGAGCAGTTCTTC.

This clonotype was picked up many times. The chain joins TRBV9 to TRBJ1-2; TRBD1 matches at 11 bases. The CDR3 runs to 15 residues. The germline V gene encodes CDR1 SGDLS and CDR2 YYNGEE. The V segment lost 3 bases and the J segment 4 bases; nucleotides outside the gene matches: 5. In DNA form, the CDR3 reads TGTGCCAGCAGCGCGGGACAGGGGGTCTTCTATGGCTACACCTTC. Encoded protein: CASSAGQGVFYGYTF.

J is TRBJ1-2 and V is TRBV4-3; unclear D gene. This CDR3 spans 14 amino acids. Trimming shortened V by 1 base and J by 7 bases, and 13 bases separated the two germline ends. CDR1 is LGHNA, CDR2 YSLEER, per germline. The CDR3 nucleotides read TGCGCCAGCAGCCAAGTGGAAGGGTTCGGTGGCTACACCTTC. Its translation is CASSQVEGFGGYTF.

This chain uses TRBV7-2 with TRBJ2-2; TRBD2 agrees at 12 bases. Trimming at V came to 2 bases and at J to 0 bases, leaving 1 base not matched to a gene. Per germline, CDR1 SGHTA and CDR2 FQGNSA. The CDR3 is made up of 17 amino acids. CDR3 in amino acids: CASSLTSGGTNTGELFF. DNA for the CDR3: TGTGCCAGCAGCTTAACTAGCGGGGGGACGAACACCGGGGAGCTGTTTTTT.

This clonotype was observed many times. The J gene is TRBJ1-1, the V gene TRBV20-1; a weak D match, TRBD1 (6 bases). The germline V and J ends were trimmed by 4 bases and 3 bases, with 12 bases remaining between them. Germline V gene sequence: CDR1 DFQATT, CDR2 SNEGSKA (reference sequence). The CDR3 contains 13 residues. CDR3 in amino acids: CSANRARDTEAFF. The CDR3 DNA reads as TGCAGTGCTAACAGGGCAAGGGACACTGAAGCTTTCTTT.

This clonotype was counted between two and nine times. The chain is built from TRBV10-3 and TRBJ1-2; D not certain. CDR1 ENHRY and CDR2 SYGVKD come from the germline V gene. The CDR3 length is 16 residues. The V gene lost 5 bases and the J gene lost 0 bases, with 16 bases spanning the gap. CDR3 sequence (DNA): TGTGCCATCAGTCCTTTGCGGAGGGCAGCTAACTATGGCTACACCTTC. This sequence encodes CAISPLRRAANYGYTF.

This clonotype was observed a handful of times. The chain carries TRBV15 and TRBJ1-5; D is perhaps TRBD1 (6 bases). The CDR3 totals 15 residues. Between the trimmed V and J ends, which lost 0 bases and 3 bases, there was a span of 9 bases. CDR1 LNHNV and CDR2 YYDKDF come from the germline V gene (reference sequence). The CDR3 sequence: CATSRDGQNNQPQHF. The CDR3 DNA reads TGTGCCACCAGCAGAGACGGACAGAACAATCAGCCCCAGCATTTT.

This clonotype was picked up many times. The genes are TRBV5-5 and TRBJ2-1; 7 positions match TRBD1. The germline CDR1 and CDR2 sequences are SGHKS and YYEKEE (reference sequence). This CDR3 has 15 residues. V shed 0 bases, J shed 12 bases, and the junction held 12 bases outside the gene matches. As DNA, the CDR3 is TGTGCCAGCAGCTTGGAACAGGGGAATAATTTCAGGCAGTTCTTC. Translating gives CASSLEQGNNFRQFF.

This clonotype was counted a single time. A much bigger clone sits one base away, suggesting this may be a read error. This chain uses TRBV5-1 with TRBJ1-2, with TRBD1 matching 8 bases. The germline V gene has CDR1 SGHRS and CDR2 YFSETQ. Germline trimming cut 0 bases from V and 7 bases from J; bases unmatched to any gene: 17. There are 18 residues in the CDR3. In DNA, the CDR3 is TGCGCCAGCAGCTTGGGAGACAGGGGTCTCCGGGGCTACTGTGGCTACACCTTC. It yields the protein CASSLGDRGLRGYCGYTF. The whole variable domain, filled in from reference TRBV5-1 and TRBJ1-2, reads KAGVTQTPRYLIKTRGQQVTLSCSPISGHRSVSWYQQTPGQGLQFLFEYFSETQRNKGNFPGRFSGRQFSNSRSEMNVSTLELGDSALYLCASSLGDRGLRGYCGYTFGSGTRLTVV.

The chain links TRBV9 to TRBJ2-5; D may be TRBD2 (5 bases). Germline V gives CDR1 SGDLS, CDR2 YYNGEE. With 0 bases removed from V and 3 bases from J, the gap between germline ends came to 9 bases. CDR3 length equals 14 residues. This CDR3 reads CASSVDGGEETQYF. The CDR3 DNA reads as TGTGCCAGCAGCGTAGACGGAGGAGAAGAGACCCAGTACTTC.

The rearrangement uses TRBV7-9 and TRBJ1-2; the D gene is possibly TRBD1 (5 bases). The V end lost 5 bases, the J end lost 4 bases, and 14 bases lay between the germline ends. Germline CDR1 and CDR2: SEHNR and FQNEAQ (reference sequence). The CDR3 sequence is 14 residues long. The CDR3 DNA reads as TGTGCCAGCAGCGCCGGGACGCTAGTCTATGGCTACACCTTC. Residues: CASSAGTLVYGYTF.

This clonotype was observed at least ten times. This sequence joins TRBV29-1 and TRBJ1-2, with TRBD1 as a possible D gene (5 bases). The V end was cut by 3 bases, the J end by 8 bases, with 13 bases between. This CDR3 has 12 amino acids. Germline loops: CDR1 SQVTM, CDR2 ANQGSEA. CDR3 protein: CSVEGRLSGYTF. CDR3 nucleotides: TGCAGCGTTGAGGGACGGCTTTCCGGCTACACCTTC. Looking up the rest from reference TRBV29-1 and TRBJ1-2 gives the full variable domain: SAVISQKPSRDICQRGTSLTIQCQVDSQVTMMFWYRQQPGQSLTLIATANQGSEATYESGFVIDKFPISRPNLTFSTLTVSNMSPEDSSIYLCSVEGRLSGYTFGSGTRLTVV.

On this clonotype: One end of the junction is discordant with germline, which a read error may explain. The rearrangement uses TRBV7-9 and TRBJ2-3; perhaps TRBD2 as D (7 bases). This CDR3 comprises 15 residues. Germline V lookup: CDR1 SEHNR, CDR2 FQNEAQ (reference sequence). The DNA of the CDR3 is TGTGTCAGCACCTGGGGGGGCGGAAGCACAGATACGCAGTATTTT. It encodes CVSTWGGGSTDTQYF.

This clonotype was counted a few times. The chain recombines TRBV7-2 with TRBJ2-1, with D tentatively TRBD2 (7 bases). V was cut by 5 bases and J by 4 bases, with 15 bases left in between. Germline V lookup: CDR1 SGHTA, CDR2 FQGNSA. The CDR3 sequence is 15 residues long. In DNA, the CDR3 is TGTGCCAGCAGCGCCCTGGGGGGGCCTTACAATGAGCAGTTCTTC. Translation gives CASSALGGPYNEQFF. The full variable domain, its missing parts supplied by reference TRBV7-2 and TRBJ2-1, is GAGVSQSPSNKVTEKGKDVELRCDPISGHTALYWYRQSLGQGLEFLIYFQGNSAPDKSGLPSDRFSAERTGGSVSTLTIQRTQQEDSAVYLCASSALGGPYNEQFFGPGTRLTVL.

With respect to this clonotype: Just one base apart from a much larger clone, this may be a read error. The rearrangement joins TRBV25-1 to TRBJ1-5; 8 bases line up with TRBD1. The CDR3 extends over 13 amino acids. V was clipped by 8 bases and J by 2 bases; unmatched bases: 2. Germline V gene sequence: CDR1 MGHDK, CDR2 SYGVNS. CDR3 DNA: TGTGCCAGCGGGGGACAGGGCAATCAGCCCCAGCATTTT. Protein: CASGGQGNQPQHF.

This clonotype was recorded at least ten times. The chain couples TRBV6-6 to TRBJ1-2, with TRBD1 matching over 10 bases. The CDR3 totals 15 residues. V trimming: 4 bases; J trimming: 8 bases; junction bases outside the gene matches: 10. Germline V lookup: CDR1 MNHNY, CDR2 SVGAGI (reference sequence). CDR3 amino acids: CASSSRQGAYGGYTF. DNA for the CDR3: TGTGCCAGCAGTTCTCGACAGGGGGCCTATGGAGGCTACACCTTC.

This clonotype was recorded a few times. This chain uses TRBV7-3 with TRBJ2-2; D may match TRBD1 or TRBD2 (5 bases each). Germline V CDR1 and CDR2: SGHTA, FQGTGA. V was clipped by 1 base and J by 4 bases, with 13 bases between them. This CDR3 has 16 residues. The CDR3 reads CASSLNRAGTTGELFF. The DNA for the CDR3 is TGTGCCAGCAGCTTAAATCGGGCAGGGACCACCGGGGAGCTGTTTTTT.

This clonotype was detected a few times. The chain uses TRBV6-5 and TRBJ2-7; the D gene is possibly TRBD2 (7 bases). The germline V gene encodes CDR1 MNHEY and CDR2 SVGAGI. V shed 3 bases and J shed 7 bases, with 16 bases lying between them. This CDR3 contains 14 residues. The CDR3 DNA reads as TGTGCCAGCAGTTATTTTGCGGGGGCCAATGAGCAGTACTTC. It is translated as CASSYFAGANEQYF.

V and J are TRBV27 and TRBJ2-1; D could derive from TRBD1 or TRBD2 (6 bases each). The V end was cut by 3 bases, the J end by 7 bases, with 16 bases between. This CDR3 comprises 15 residues. Germline lookup yields CDR1 MNHEY and CDR2 SMNVEV (reference sequence). In nucleotides, the CDR3 is TGTGCCAGCAGTTTTAGGGGGGCCTTTTCGAATGAGCAGTTCTTC. Its protein is CASSFRGAFSNEQFF.

As to this clonotype: One base away lies a much larger clone, so this may be a sequencing read error. The rearrangement links TRBV20-1 to TRBJ2-1, with D perhaps TRBD1 (7 bases). Germline CDR1 and CDR2: DFQATT and SNEGSKA (reference sequence). The CDR3 is 14 residues long. CDR3 sequence (DNA): TGCAGAGTTCGACAGGGAGGAGGTAACAATGAGCAGTTCTTC. It is translated as CRVRQGGGNNEQFF.

The sample holds many counts of this clonotype. The CDR3 here is CASSSSRSGGADTQYF. The CDR3 DNA reads TGTGCCAGCAGCTCGTCCCGTAGCGGGGGGGCAGATACGCAGTATTTT. The chain uses TRBV7-9 and TRBJ2-3; 11 nucleotides line up with TRBD2. Germline CDR1 reads SEHNR; CDR2 reads FQNEAQ (reference sequence). V dropped 4 bases and J dropped 4; count of bases not matched to a gene: 7. The CDR3 is made up of 16 amino acids.

This clonotype was recorded at least ten times. In nucleotides, the CDR3 is TGCAGTGCTAGTGCGTTCGTGGGGAGTGACGAGCAGTACTTC. Amino acid sequence: CSASAFVGSDEQYF. The V and J genes are TRBV20-1 and TRBJ2-7, with a tentative D call TRBD2 (5 bases). The V and J ends lost 3 bases and 5 bases respectively, with 17 bases between them. CDR1 is DFQATT and CDR2 is SNEGSKA in the germline V gene (reference sequence). The CDR3 is 14 amino acids.

This clonotype was seen ten or more times. V gene TRBV27 combines with J gene TRBJ1-5; TRBD1 aligns across 8 bases. This CDR3 spans 16 amino acids. V was pared by 6 bases and J by 1 base, with 8 bases of the junction left unmatched. Per germline, CDR1 MNHEY and CDR2 SMNVEV (reference sequence). Here the CDR3 reads CASRAEQGVSNQPQHF. The CDR3 DNA is TGTGCCAGCAGGGCGGAACAGGGGGTAAGCAATCAGCCCCAGCATTTT.

In its sample, this clonotype was seen many times. The V and J genes are TRBV4-2 and TRBJ2-4, with a tentative D call TRBD2 (6 bases). The V end lost 2 bases, the J end lost 0 bases, and 11 bases lay between the germline ends. Looked up from germline, CDR1 is LGHNA and CDR2 is YNFKEQ. CDR3 length: 16 residues. The chain's CDR3 is CASSQLSGLAKNIQYF. CDR3 nucleotide sequence: TGTGCCAGCAGCCAACTCAGCGGGTTAGCCAAAAACATTCAGTACTTC.

This clonotype has at least ten counts. The chain combines TRBV6-6 with TRBJ2-1; perhaps TRBD1 as D (6 bases). The CDR3 has 15 residues. The V and J ends lost 6 bases and 4 bases respectively, with 16 bases between them. In germline, CDR1 is MNHNY, CDR2 SVGAGI (reference sequence). The CDR3 DNA reads as TGTGCCAGCAGGCTAGAAGGACAGCATTACAATGAGCAGTTCTTC. Translation gives CASRLEGQHYNEQFF.